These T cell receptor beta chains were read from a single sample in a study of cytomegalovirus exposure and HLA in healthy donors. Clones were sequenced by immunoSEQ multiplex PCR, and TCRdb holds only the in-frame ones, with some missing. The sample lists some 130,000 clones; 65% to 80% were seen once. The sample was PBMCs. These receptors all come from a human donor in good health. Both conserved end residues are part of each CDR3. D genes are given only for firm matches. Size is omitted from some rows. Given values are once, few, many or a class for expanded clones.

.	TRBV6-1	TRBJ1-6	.	TGTGCCAGCAGTGAATTAGCTTCGTCCGACGCTTCGGGACCCCTCCACTTT	CASSELASSDASGPLHF
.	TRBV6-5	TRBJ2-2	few	TGTGCCAGCAGCCGGAACACCGGGGAGCTGTTTTTT	CASSRNTGELFF
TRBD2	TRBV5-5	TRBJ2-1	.	TGTGCCAGCAGCTTGGCACTAGCGGGAGAATTTCCGAGTGATGAGCAGTTCTTC	CASSLALAGEFPSDEQFF
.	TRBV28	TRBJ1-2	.	TGTGCCAGCAGCAAACAGGGTACTTATGGCTACACCTTC	CASSKQGTYGYTF
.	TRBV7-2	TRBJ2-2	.	TGTGCCAGCAGCTCTCGAATCTCGGACACGAACACCGGGGAGCTGTTTTTT	CASSSRISDTNTGELFF
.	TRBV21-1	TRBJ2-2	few	TGTGCCAGCAGCAAAAGAGTGAACAGAAACACCGGGGAGCTGTTTTTT	CASSKRVNRNTGELFF
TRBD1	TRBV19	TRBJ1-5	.	TGTGCCAGTAGTATCCTGGACAGGGGCAATCAGCCCCAGCATTTT	CASSILDRGNQPQHF
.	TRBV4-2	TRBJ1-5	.	TGTGCCAGCAGCCAAGAGTCAGGGAATAGCAATCAGCCCCAGCATTTT	CASSQESGNSNQPQHF
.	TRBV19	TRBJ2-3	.	TGTGCCAGTAGTCGGGACACTAGCACAGATACGCAGTATTTT	CASSRDTSTDTQYF
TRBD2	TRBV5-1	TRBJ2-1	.	TGCGCCAGCAGCTTGGTTCCCGGGGGGTCCTACAATGAGCAGTTCTTC	CASSLVPGGSYNEQFF
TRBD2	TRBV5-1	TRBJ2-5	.	TGCGCCAGCCGTCCCGGGACTAGCGGGGGGAATCAAGAGACCCAGTACTTC	CASRPGTSGGNQETQYF
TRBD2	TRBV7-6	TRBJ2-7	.	TGTGCCAGCAGCCCCTTAACTAGCGGGAGGGCCTACGAGCAGTACTTC	CASSPLTSGRAYEQYF
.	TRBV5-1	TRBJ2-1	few	TGCGCCAGCAGACTAACAGCGGACAATGAGCAGTTCTTC	CASRLTADNEQFF
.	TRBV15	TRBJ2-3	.	TGTGCCACCAGCAGAGACAGGGCGAGCACAGATACGCAGTATTTT	CATSRDRASTDTQYF
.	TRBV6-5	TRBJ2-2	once	TGTGCCAGCAGTTACTCGGGCCACACCGGGGAGCTGTTTTTT	CASSYSGHTGELFF
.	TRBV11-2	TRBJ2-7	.	TGTGCCAGCAGTCAAAGAGTACAGGGTAACTACTACGAGCAGTACTTC	CASSQRVQGNYYEQYF
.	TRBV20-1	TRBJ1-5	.	TGCAGTGCTGTTCAACAGCCCCAGCATTTT	CSAVQQPQHF
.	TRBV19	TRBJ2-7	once	TGTGCCAGTAGTATCCTCCCCGGGACAAGGCGGACCTACGAGCAGTACTTC	CASSILPGTRRTYEQYF
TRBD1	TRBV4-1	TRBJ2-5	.	TGCGCCAGCAGCCAAGGTCCCGGGACAGTTGGGGAGACCCAGTACTTC	CASSQGPGTVGETQYF
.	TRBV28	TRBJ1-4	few	TGTGCCAGCAGAGGGGCGATAGCTCTCGAAAAACTGTTTTTT	CASRGAIALEKLFF
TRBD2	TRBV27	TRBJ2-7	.	TGTGCCAGCAGGACTAGCGGTTCCTACGAGCAGTACTTC	CASRTSGSYEQYF
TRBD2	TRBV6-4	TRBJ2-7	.	TGTGCCAGCACCGAACCGGGACTAGCGCGTTTCGAGCAGTACTTC	CASTEPGLARFEQYF
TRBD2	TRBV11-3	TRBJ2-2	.	TGTGCCAGCGCACTCCTAGCGGGAGTATCCACCGGGGAGCTGTTTTTT	CASALLAGVSTGELFF
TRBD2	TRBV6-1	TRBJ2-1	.	TGTGCCAGCAGCGTTAGCGGGAAGTACAATGAGCAGTTCTTC	CASSVSGKYNEQFF
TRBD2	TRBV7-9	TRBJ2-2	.	TGTGCCAGCAGCCCTCGCGCGGGACTAGCGGACCACACCGGGGAGCTGTTTTTT	CASSPRAGLADHTGELFF
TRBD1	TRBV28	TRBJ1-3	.	TGTGCCAGCAGTTCCAGGGGGCAAGGAAACACCATATATTTT	CASSSRGQGNTIYF
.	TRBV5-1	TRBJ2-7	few	TGCGCCAGCAGCTTTCAAAACGAGCAGTACTTC	CASSFQNEQYF
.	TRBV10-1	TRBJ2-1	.	TGCGCCAGCATGCTAGTCCGGAATGAGCAGTTCTTC	CASMLVRNEQFF
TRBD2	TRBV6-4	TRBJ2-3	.	TGTGCCAGCTCCTTTCGGGGGGAAGGCACAGATACGCAGTATTTT	CASSFRGEGTDTQYF
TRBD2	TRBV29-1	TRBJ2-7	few	TGCAGCGTTGAAGAACGGCTAGCGGGAAGAATGGGGCTCTACGAGCAGTACTTC	CSVEERLAGRMGLYEQYF
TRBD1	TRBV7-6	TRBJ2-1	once	TGTGCCAGCAGCTTAGTACCCGGGACAGGCCTACACAATGAGCAGTTCTTC	CASSLVPGTGLHNEQFF
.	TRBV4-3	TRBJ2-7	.	TGCGCCAGCCGGGGTAGCGGAACCGGCGAGCAGTACTTC	CASRGSGTGEQYF
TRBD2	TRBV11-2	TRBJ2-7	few	TGTGCCAGCAGCTTAGGCGGGAGCTCCTACGAGCAGTACTTC	CASSLGGSSYEQYF